The entry below gives a single T cell receptor beta chain sequence along with its context. Which antigen it targets is not known. Base qualities are missing; no much larger clone stands one base away. These data are taken from a study of CD8 T cells in ankylosing spondylitis (dated by TCRdb to about 2017). For context, the study as a whole: T cell receptor beta repertoires were profiled in healthy donors and ankylosing spondylitis patients so that disease-linked TCR variants could be found. In total, the full study cohort was made up of about 99 healthy donors and approximately 27 ankylosing spondylitis patients. Peripheral blood was sampled, and synovial fluid was also collected from ankylosing spondylitis patients. The investigation overall reported the following: The disease-linked clones showed a CD8+ phenotype and occurred at relatively low frequencies in peripheral blood. Some motif variants were previously reported in synovial fluid and blood of reactive arthritis patients, suggesting common disease-initiation mechanisms. The disease-linked clones were reported to be significantly enriched in matched synovial fluid samples from ankylosing spondylitis patients. Blood from ankylosing spondylitis patients appeared to be characterized by a TCR beta motif composed of about eight highly homologous amino acid variants.

The CDR3 starts with the cysteine, ends with the phenylalanine, and has 14 residues. The only DNA kept is the CDR3, 42 bases in frame from the first base. CDR1 and CDR2 are drawn from the germline V gene (reference sequence): DFQATT, SNEGSKA. V ends up 5 bases short and J 4 bases short, with an unmatched junction base count of 7. The run used an Illumina HiSeq 2500. Quantitative 5'-RACE with molecular barcodes was the method used to prepare the TCR beta libraries. Concerning the study's data processing: A new computational method, built on a probabilistic model of VDJ rearrangement, was used to identify disease-linked TCR variants. TCRdb trimmed the raw reads at Q25, called clones with MiXCR and kept productive beta chains. CDR3 protein sequences are deduplicated, and each keeps its most common genes and DNA. TCRdb, rather than the study authors, made the V and J calls. The sample yields 470,000 or so distinct CDR3 sequences; roughly 26% were counted once. The ten largest clones add up to roughly 0.9% of the sample.

The receptor comes from a male donor with ankylosing spondylitis. The rearrangement joined TRBV20-1 to TRBJ2-3, and TRBD2 matches 9 of the central bases. The material sequenced was blood, either unsorted or a sorted T cell fraction (not recorded which). The DNA reads as follows: TGCAGTGCTTTTACCCTAGCGGGATCAGATACGCAGTATTTT. Translated, it reads CSAFTLAGSDTQYF.